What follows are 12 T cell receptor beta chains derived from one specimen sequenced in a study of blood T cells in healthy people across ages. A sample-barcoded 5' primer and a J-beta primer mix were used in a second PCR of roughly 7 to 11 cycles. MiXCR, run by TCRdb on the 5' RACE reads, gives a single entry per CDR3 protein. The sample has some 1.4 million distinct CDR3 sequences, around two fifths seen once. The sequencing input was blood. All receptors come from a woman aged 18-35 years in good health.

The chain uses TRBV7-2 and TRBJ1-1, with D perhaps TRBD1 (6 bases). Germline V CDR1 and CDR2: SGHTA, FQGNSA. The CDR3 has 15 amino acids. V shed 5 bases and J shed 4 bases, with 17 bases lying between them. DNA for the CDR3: TGTGCCAGCAGCAAAGGACAGATAAGTAGCACTGAAGCTTTCTTT. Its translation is CASSKGQISSTEAFF.

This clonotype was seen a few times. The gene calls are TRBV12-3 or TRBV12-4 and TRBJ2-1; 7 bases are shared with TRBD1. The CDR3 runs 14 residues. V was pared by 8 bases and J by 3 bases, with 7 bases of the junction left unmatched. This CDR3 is CASRPGQLYNEQFF. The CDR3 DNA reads TGTGCCAGCCGACCGGGACAGCTCTACAATGAGCAGTTCTTC.

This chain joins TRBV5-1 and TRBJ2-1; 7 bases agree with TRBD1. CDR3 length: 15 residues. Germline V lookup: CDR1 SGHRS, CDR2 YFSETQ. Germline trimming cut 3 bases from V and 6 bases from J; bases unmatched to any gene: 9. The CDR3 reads CASSSTGAETNEQFF. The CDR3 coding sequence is TGCGCCAGCAGCTCCACAGGGGCAGAGACCAATGAGCAGTTCTTC.

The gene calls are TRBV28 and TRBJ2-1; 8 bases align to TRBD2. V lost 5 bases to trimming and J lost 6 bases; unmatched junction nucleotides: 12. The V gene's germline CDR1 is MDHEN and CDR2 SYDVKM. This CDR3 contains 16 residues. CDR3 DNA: TGTGCCAGCAGTCTCTCGTCTAGCGGGCAGTTCAATGAGCAGTTCTTC. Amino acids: CASSLSSSGQFNEQFF.

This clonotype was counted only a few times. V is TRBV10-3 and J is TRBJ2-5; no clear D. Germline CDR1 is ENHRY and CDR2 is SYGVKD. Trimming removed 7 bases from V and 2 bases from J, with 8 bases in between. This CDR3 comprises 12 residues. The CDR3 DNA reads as TGTGCCATCAAAGGGCAGCAAGAGACCCAGTACTTC. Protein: CAIKGQQETQYF.

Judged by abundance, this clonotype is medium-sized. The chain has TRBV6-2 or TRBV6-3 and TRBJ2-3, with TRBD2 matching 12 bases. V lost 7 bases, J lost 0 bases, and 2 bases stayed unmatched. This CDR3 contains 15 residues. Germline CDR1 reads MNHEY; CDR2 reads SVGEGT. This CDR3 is CASTSGGASTDTQYF. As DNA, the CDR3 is TGTGCCAGCACTAGCGGGGGGGCTAGCACAGATACGCAGTATTTT.

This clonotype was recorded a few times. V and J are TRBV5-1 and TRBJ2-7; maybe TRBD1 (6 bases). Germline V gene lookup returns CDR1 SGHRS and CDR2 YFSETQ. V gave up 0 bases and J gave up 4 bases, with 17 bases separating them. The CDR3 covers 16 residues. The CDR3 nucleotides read TGCGCCAGCAGCTTGGAGGGGATTGACAGGCGATACGAGCAGTACTTC. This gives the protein CASSLEGIDRRYEQYF.

The CDR3 region is CSARHDYQPQHF. The CDR3, as DNA: TGCAGTGCCAGACACGACTATCAGCCCCAGCATTTT. The V call is TRBV20-1, the J call TRBJ1-5; unclear D gene. This CDR3 spans 12 amino acids. The germline V gene has CDR1 DFQATT and CDR2 SNEGSKA (reference sequence). V lost 6 bases to trimming and J lost 5 bases, with 11 bases between them.

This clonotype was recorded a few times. CDR3 DNA: TGTGCCAGCAGCAAGGCGGGTGGGAGCAATCAGCCCCAGCATTTT. Protein sequence: CASSKAGGSNQPQHF. V usage is TRBV21-1 and J usage is TRBJ1-5. TRBV21-1 is marked as a pseudogene. The CDR3 is made up of 15 amino acids.

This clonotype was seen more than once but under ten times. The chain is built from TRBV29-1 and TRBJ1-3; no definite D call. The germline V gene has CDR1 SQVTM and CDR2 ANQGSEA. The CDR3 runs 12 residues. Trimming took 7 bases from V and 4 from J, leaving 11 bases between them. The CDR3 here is CSAGDRGNTIYF. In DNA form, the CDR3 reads TGCAGCGCCGGCGACCGGGGAAACACCATATATTTT.

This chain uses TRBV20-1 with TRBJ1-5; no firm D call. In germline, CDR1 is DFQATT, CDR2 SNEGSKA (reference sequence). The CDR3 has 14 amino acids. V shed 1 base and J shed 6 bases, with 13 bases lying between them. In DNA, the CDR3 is TGCAGTGCTAGAGGGTCGCAGTTTTCTCAGCCCCAGCATTTT. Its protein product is CSARGSQFSQPQHF.

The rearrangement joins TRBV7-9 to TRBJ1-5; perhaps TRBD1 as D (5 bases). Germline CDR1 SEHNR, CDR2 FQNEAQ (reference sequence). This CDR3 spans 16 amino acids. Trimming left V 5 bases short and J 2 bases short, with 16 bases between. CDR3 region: CASSPWDGGGNQPQHF. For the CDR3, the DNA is TGTGCCAGCAGCCCATGGGACGGCGGAGGCAATCAGCCCCAGCATTTT.